This TCR beta chain was recovered during a study of blood T cell repertoires in COVID-19. Study-wide context: In each case, the material was cDNA or gDNA derived from T cells, B-cell-depleted T cells, or PBMCs.

This CDR3 spans 12 amino acids. Germline CDR1 and CDR2: SQVTM and ANQGSEA. Deletions cut 7 bases from V and 4 bases from J, with 13 bases between. Assay: immunoSEQ multiplex PCR; the TCRdb copy retains only in-frame clones and omits some. The sample includes 450,000 to 600,000 clones, about 90% of them seen just once. The chain carries TRBV29-1 and TRBJ1-2; D is unresolved. This receptor was taken from a woman aged 18-29 years who had recovered from COVID-19. Sequencing used PBMCs or T cells enriched from blood (not recorded which). CDR3: CSAEDPGYGYTF. The CDR3 DNA reads as TGCAGCGCCGAAGACCCAGGCTATGGCTACACCTTC.